Listed here is a single TCR beta chain. The antigen it binds to is not known. Base-call qualities are not available, and no considerably larger clone is one nucleotide away. Reading the label with the study, this specimen's treatment or condition is: oral pan-JAK inhibitor, 5-10 mg twice daily. From alopecia areata patients, peripheral blood was collected along with lesional scalp punch biopsies. PBMCs were isolated by density centrifugation and stained for CD3, CD4 and CD8, and CD4+ and CD8+ T cells were sorted on a FACSAria. The CDR3 runs 13 amino acids, cysteine and phenylalanine included. Only the CDR3 DNA is retained, 39 bases long and in frame from the first base. As encoded in the germline V gene, CDR1 is SGHAT while CDR2 is FQNNGV. V loses 4 bases of germline sequence and J loses 3 bases, and the interval between the two ends is 10 bases. The data are from a study of CD8+ T cells in alopecia areata (dated by TCRdb to the late 2010s). The study in broad terms: Treated patients were enrolled in an open-label pilot trial of oral tofacitinib, 5 to 10 mg twice daily, for moderate-to-severe alopecia areata. Tofacitinib was given for 6 to 18 months, followed by 6 months of follow-up off drug to assess delayed response and recurrence. For the treated patients, the SALT score, which quantifies what percentage of scalp surface area is affected, served as the measure of disease severity. High-throughput TCRbeta sequencing was used to examine T cell clonal expansion in alopecia areata in both the C3H/HeJ mouse model and human patients. On the human side, TCRbeta sequencing was run on scalp tissue and on sorted CD4+ and CD8+ peripheral blood T cells from healthy controls and from alopecia areata patients with either patchy or totalis/universalis disease. Biopsies were taken from tofacitinib-treated patients at baseline and again at 4 and 24 weeks into treatment, and several of those patients also had a later scalp biopsy. Clonality in the scalp was compared among normal scalp (n=4), patchy alopecia areata scalp (n=8), and alopecia totalis/universalis scalp (n=8). RNA came from the PAXgene miRNA kit for fixed scalp, the miRNeasy kit for PBMCs, and the RNeasy kit for mouse skin. TCRbeta CDR3 regions were amplified by immunoSEQ multiplex PCR using 35 Vbeta forward and 13 Jbeta reverse primers.

The paper's findings and limits, for the study overall: During tofacitinib treatment, many expanded lesional clones stuck around in both scalp and blood, and this persistence may partly explain why relapse happens after treatment is stopped. Compared with normal scalp, lesional scalp, particularly in alopecia totalis/universalis, had higher clonality and more expanded CD8+ clones, which suggests antigenic drive. Tofacitinib significantly decreased scalp clonality and the number of expanded CD8+ clones among the top 100 scalp clones. Shared TCR sequences between patients were less evident than in mice, which may be partly attributable to HLA diversity in the patient population. Scalp TCR repertoire analysis is complicated because resident alphabeta T cells in normal human skin are also sequenced, whereas mouse skin is dominated by gammadelta T cells. Because the treated cohort was small and had just a single nonresponder, larger studies are needed to establish links between baseline CD8+ expansion and response.

Libraries were made using the immunoSEQ multiplex PCR assay. RNA was extracted from all samples and reverse transcribed into cDNA, which served as template for TCR sequencing. First-strand cDNA was synthesized with SuperScript III using a 2:1 mix of oligo-dT and random hexamers. A synthetic immune receptor repertoire was used to assess amplification bias, and residual bias was removed computationally. The authors processed their data as follows. Raw reads were preprocessed to remove errors, and CDR3 was defined by IMGT conventions from the conserved cysteine to phenylalanine. Clonality was calculated as 1 minus Shannon entropy normalized by log2 of the number of productive unique TCRs. CD4 or CD8 identity of scalp clones was inferred by cross-referencing scalp TCRbeta sequences with sorted blood CD4 and CD8 repertoires. What TCRdb holds here is the immuneACCESS table cut down to in-frame rearrangements. Part of the clones is not present; checked against another copy, under half of the missing clones reflect an unresolved V gene, and the others are unexplained. V and J calls and clone size come straight from that table; D and trimming were deduced from the DNA. In all, the sample holds 180,000 or so clones, and approximately 49% of those were seen once. Around 10% of the sample comes from the top ten.

The V and J genes are TRBV11-2 and TRBJ2-7, and perhaps TRBD1 as D gene, on 6 matching bases. Material: CD8+ T cells sorted from blood, obtained at roughly week 53, from a patient treated with tofacitinib. The receptor was isolated from a human donor with alopecia areata. At the DNA level, the sequence is TGTGCCAGCAGCTCCAGGACAGACTACGAGCAGTACTTC. This yields the protein CASSSRTDYEQYF.